The source of this TCR beta chain is a study of cytomegalovirus exposure and HLA in healthy donors (dated by TCRdb to about 2017). Regarding the research as a whole: An earlier analysis of some 550 of the donors reported roughly 300 Gb of sequence data and more than 90 million unique TCR beta sequences from roughly 200 million T cells. About 310 gigabases of sequencing data and around 87 million unique TCR sequences were included in an early release covering under 650 HLA-typed donors. The genetic ancestry cluster associated with self-reported Caucasian donors included 81% of the 350 to 500 genotyped donors. The aim of the study was to test whether cataloging public T cell receptors could identify signatures of past pathogen exposure. Using immunosequencing, the study profiled T cell repertoires from approximately 700 subjects and related those repertoires to cytomegalovirus serostatus. Besides the first cohort of hundreds of subjects, a separate validation cohort made up of about 120 different subjects was used. High-throughput TCR immunosequencing, statistical association of individual TCRs with disease status, and machine learning were combined to predict cytomegalovirus infection status. To study patterns of TCR occurrence, a later analysis re-analyzed previously published TCR beta repertoires from several hundred donors and added high-resolution HLA genotyping. The later analysis used no new phenotypic data to find candidate immune exposures, relying instead on TCR beta sequences and their occurrence across donors. In an earlier analysis of about 590 of the donors, high-throughput TCR beta sequencing was used to judge whether each TCR beta V gene segment behaved as functional or pseudogenic. Donor age, sex, ethnicity and CMV serostatus were collected together with the repertoire data. A later genetic analysis took genome-wide SNP genotypes for about 60% of the roughly 670 donors and used that subset as a discovery cohort. Every discovery cohort repertoire had been produced on one sequencing platform. HLA typing covered class I and class II loci at four-digit resolution. Typing coverage differed by locus: A, B, C, DRB1 and DQB1 were typed in about 620-630 donors, DQA1 in 522, DPA1 in 600 to 610, and DPB1 in 450 to 490. A few DR-DQ haplotypes were treated as single units for association and clustering because of strong linkage in the cohort. Across around 400 genotyped donors of the cohort, an average of roughly 250,000 unique TCR beta nucleotide sequences per donor were sequenced, and 15% to 20% of those sequences were non-productive.

The full study reports these points: In a later analysis, most CMV-associated TCR beta chains were found to appear HLA-restricted, with HLA associations seemingly driven largely by CMV exposure. According to a later analysis, parvovirus B19, influenza, CMV and Epstein-Barr virus appeared linked to several top co-occurrence clusters. In a later analysis, the rate of TCR association differed among HLA loci, with DRB1 alleles having the most associated TCRs and HLA-C alleles having the fewest. Some IMGT-functional V segments, including TRBV6-2 and TRBV6-3, could not be distinguished by the 87-base-pair reads and were therefore excluded. In a later analysis, HLA-associated TCR beta chains were found to be more clonally expanded and to have lower generation probabilities than equally common non-associated chains. CMV serostatus was the only immune exposure information available for the cohort. When HLA alleles, especially DR and DQ, strongly co-occurred, TCR associations were difficult to assign to individual alleles. Across donors, most TCR sequences were observed very rarely, whereas some public TCRs were present in many individuals. Because some donors lacked HLA typing at each locus, the association tests relied only on the typed subset. A further reported finding was that TCR beta sequences accurately predicted the HLA-A and HLA-B alleles for most subjects in the first cohort. Roughly uniform sequencing depth across donors was assumed in presence/absence analyses, although this assumption may not hold. The authors suggested that the approach could potentially be extended to other disease states and immunological phenotypes. In the study, about 150 TCR beta chains were listed as associated with cytomegalovirus. In a later genetic analysis, fewer N-insertions in productive TCRs were reported among donors in an Asian-associated ancestry cluster than the approximately 710-donor mean. The sequencing pipeline was judged likely to have produced a cluster of highly shared sequence variants as a technical artifact. A few of the identified cytomegalovirus-associated TCR beta chains were confirmed in vitro to be specific for cytomegalovirus antigens. About 15 rarely observed V segments, including chromosome 9 orphons, were excluded from the earlier analysis of 550 to 700 of the donors because counts were too low. Correlated functional status among segregating V segments might reflect linkage disequilibrium, but an unknown experimental factor could not be ruled out. In a later analysis, some 18,000 TCR beta sequences were associated with specific HLA alleles at a false discovery rate of 0.05. Only TCR beta chains were sequenced in this cohort, and the absence of alpha or paired-chain data limited detectable features. Cytomegalovirus status was reported to be diagnosed by the classifier with high specificity and sensitivity in both the original and validation cohorts. An association between a missense DCLRE1C variant and V-gene and J-gene trimming of TCR beta chains was found in a later genetic analysis and replicated in an independent cohort. In an earlier analysis of about 540 of the donors, most TCR beta V segments were observed in productive rearrangements about 90% or about 30% of the time, broadly matching IMGT annotations.

Its CDR3 holds 16 amino acids, cysteine through phenylalanine. Of the read, only the CDR3 DNA is kept; its 48 bases are in frame from base 1. V and J lose 9 bases and 3 bases, and a span of 21 bases separates them. CDR1 LNHDA and CDR2 SQIVND are derived from the germline V gene (reference sequence). As for this clone: No antigen is known for it. No per-base quality is available; no much larger clone lies one base away.

The cohort comprised hundreds of healthy bone marrow donors. At the time of sampling, every cohort member was nominally healthy, though immune exposures that went unrecorded were likely present. The donor tested CMV seropositive, placing the donor among the 289 seropositive members of the cohort. Every donor gave a peripheral blood sample, and the peripheral blood mononuclear cells from that sample were used for TCR beta sequencing. The Qiagen DNeasy Blood Extraction Kit was used to extract genomic DNA from the blood cell samples. The library relied on the immunoSEQ multiplex PCR assay. The multiplex PCR relied on a mix of 60 forward primers for TCR Vbeta segments and 13 reverse primers for TCR Jbeta segments. The CDR3 region of rearranged TCR beta genes was amplified from genomic DNA by a multiplex PCR assay. The amplified TCR beta libraries were sequenced on the Illumina HiSeq System as 87-base-pair reads. In the original analysis: In a later analysis, tens of millions of unique TCR beta chains were counted across the approximately 640 repertoires, and roughly 11 million of these chains were shared by at least two donors. Raw reads were error-corrected and collapsed into unique sequences with a nearest-neighbor algorithm that merged closely related sequences to remove PCR and sequencing errors. V, D and J gene segments were assigned by aligning CDR3 sequences to IMGT reference sequences. For a sequence to be retained, a match of at least six nucleotides to both a V gene segment and a J gene segment was required. Rearrangements were called productive when the CDR3 lacked stop codons and stayed in frame with V and J; all others were non-productive. CDR3 was defined by IMGT convention, running from the second conserved V-encoded cysteine to the conserved J-encoded phenylalanine. The earlier analysis of some 550 of the donors excluded any sequence lacking an unambiguous match to a single V gene segment. An earlier analysis of a few hundred of the donors called V segments functional above 56.7% productive rearrangements and segregating when the between-donor standard deviation exceeded 5%. A statistical classification framework was built for diagnosing cytomegalovirus status from the catalog of TCR beta chain sequences. A later analysis assigned V and J genes by comparing TCR nucleotide sequences with IMGT/GENE-DB human TR gene sequences. The TCRdist pipeline was used in a later analysis to assign CDR3 sequences and most-parsimonious VDJ recombination scenarios. A later analysis defined each TCR beta chain by its CDR3 amino acid sequence plus V-gene family, and excluded reads lacking a unique V-gene family. A later analysis removed roughly 590 highly shared, low-generation-probability nucleotide sequences to deal with suspected cross-contamination and a sequencing artifact. A later analysis calculated a clonal expansion index for each public chain from normalized within-repertoire ranks of inferred template counts. Generation probabilities in a later analysis came from a VDJ recombination model fitted to out-of-frame rearrangements, and those results were checked against IGoR. In a later analysis, TCR-TCR, TCR-HLA and TCR-CMV co-occurrence was scored with hypergeometric tests, and a repertoire-size bias correction was applied to TCR pairs. In a later analysis, false discovery rates were estimated by permuting HLA or CMV assignments 20 times. A later analysis grouped co-occurring TCRs with DBSCAN, adding TCRdist sequence similarity when clustering within HLA-allele-positive subsets. Repertoires with fewer than 30,000 or more than 120,000 public chains were left out of co-occurrence clustering, as were about 5 repertoires with anomalous nucleotide sharing. TCRdb provides this immuneACCESS table in a form limited to in-frame rearrangements. Some clones are lacking; in checked studies, under half of them reflect an unresolved V gene, and why the rest are absent is not known. V and J calls and clone size are as listed in that table; D and trimming were resolved from the DNA. The sample table records about 160,000 clones; 70% to 80% of these occur just once. The leading ten clones occupy more than 9.5% of the sample.

This clonotype was obtained from a young man in good health and CMV-seropositive. Sample: PBMCs. The chain employs TRBV19 and TRBJ1-5; the D gene cannot be resolved reliably. In nucleotide form, the sequence is TGTGCCAGCTTTCCCGGGAGGTTAGCCCTCAATCAGCCCCAGCATTTT. Protein translation: CASFPGRLALNQPQHF. The full variable domain, completed from the reference TRBV19 and TRBJ1-5 proteins outside the CDR3, reads DGGITQSPKYLFRKEGQNVTLSCEQNLNHDAMYWYRQDPGQGLRLIYYSQIVNDFQKGDIAEGYSVSREKKESFPLTVTSAQKNPTAFYLCASFPGRLALNQPQHFGDGTRLSIL.